The 10 T cell receptor beta chains below come from one sample, sequenced in a study of response to subunit inactivated influenza vaccine (dated by TCRdb to 2017 to 2018). Preparation of the library involved RT-PCR. The sequencer listed for this sample is Illumina HiSeq 2500. TCRdb passed the public sequencing reads through fastp at Q25 and MiXCR, retaining productive beta sequences. Each record represents a unique CDR3 protein, reported with the most common genes and DNA among its rows. The sample table contains hundreds of thousands of distinct CDR3 sequences; only one count was recorded for 14% of them. Roughly 7.6% of the sample comes from the top ten. Sequencing was performed on PBMCs from blood, taken around two weeks before vaccination. Source of these receptors: a man between 50 and 59 years old who received an inactivated influenza vaccine. Donor details come from another sample of the same person, matched by shared clones.

The chain is built from TRBV19 and TRBJ1-5, with D possibly being TRBD1 (5 bases). This CDR3 is built from 15 residues. V lost 6 bases and J 1 base, leaving 13 bases between the germline ends. CDR1 is LNHDA, CDR2 SQIVND, per germline (reference sequence). CDR3 nucleotide sequence: TGTGCCAGTAGATCACAGGCGACAAGCAATCAGCCCCAGCATTTT. This sequence encodes CASRSQATSNQPQHF.

This CDR3 is CASSPAKNTEAFF. The CDR3 region has the DNA TGTGCCAGTAGTCCTGCAAAGAACACTGAAGCTTTCTTT. This rearrangement joins TRBV19 to TRBJ1-1; D unclear. V was shortened by 5 bases and J by 1 base, with 8 bases between the two germline ends. Germline V gene sequence: CDR1 LNHDA, CDR2 SQIVND (reference sequence). CDR3 size: 13 residues.

The genes are TRBV20-1 and TRBJ2-2, with 9 bases aligning to TRBD2. The CDR3 contains 16 residues. Germline values: CDR1 DFQATT, CDR2 SNEGSKA (reference sequence). The V gene end was trimmed by 0 bases and the J gene end by 7 bases; junction bases not matched to a gene: 9. The CDR3 DNA reads as TGCAGTGCTAGAGACCCCCGAGCGGGAGGCGGCGGGGAGCTGTTTTTT. The encoded protein is CSARDPRAGGGGELFF.

This clonotype occurred a few times. The chain carries TRBV15 and TRBJ1-1, with a tentative D call TRBD1 (6 bases). Between the trimmed V and J ends, which lost 4 bases and 3 bases, there was a span of 9 bases. The CDR3 contains 13 residues. Germline V lookup: CDR1 LNHNV, CDR2 YYDKDF (reference sequence). CDR3 residues: CATSKQGYTEAFF. The CDR3, as DNA: TGTGCCACCAGCAAACAGGGCTACACTGAAGCTTTCTTT.

This chain connects TRBV12-3 or TRBV12-4 to TRBJ1-5; 9 bases match TRBD1. This CDR3 is 14 amino acids long. J was trimmed by 7 bases and V by 3 bases; bases with no gene match: 4. CDR3 region: CASSFTGGRQPQHF. Written as DNA, the CDR3 is TGTGCCAGCAGTTTTACAGGGGGCCGGCAGCCCCAGCATTTT.

CDR3 sequence reads: CASSDESGRLKLAGGPYNEQFF. DNA of the CDR3: TGTGCCAGCAGCGACGAATCCGGGCGATTAAAACTAGCGGGGGGTCCTTACAATGAGCAGTTCTTC. The chain carries TRBV7-6 and TRBJ2-1; 12 bases match TRBD2. This CDR3 comprises 22 residues. The V and J ends lost 5 bases and 4 bases, in that order; junction bases with no gene match: 24. The germline gives CDR1 SGHVS, CDR2 FNYEAQ.

This clonotype was observed many times. V and J are TRBV12-3 or TRBV12-4 and TRBJ2-1; TRBD1 matches at 7 bases. J gave up 9 bases and V 5 bases, and 10 bases lay outside the gene matches. This CDR3 spans 14 amino acids. The CDR3 DNA follows: TGTGCCAGCAGTCCGCGACAGGGTTGGACTGAGCAGTTCTTC. This codes for CASSPRQGWTEQFF.

This clonotype has just a few counts. J is TRBJ2-3 and V is TRBV20-1, with D hard to call. Germline-derived CDR1 and CDR2 are DFQATT and SNEGSKA (reference sequence). V was shortened by 0 bases and J by 3 bases, with 16 bases between the two germline ends. The CDR3 covers 16 residues. This CDR3 reads CSARDMQTYTTDTQYF. CDR3 in DNA: TGCAGTGCTAGAGATATGCAGACCTATACAACAGATACGCAGTATTTT.

The rearrangement joins TRBV12-3 or TRBV12-4 to TRBJ1-4; the D gene is possibly TRBD1 (6 bases). The CDR3 loop spans 15 amino acids. Trimming stripped 6 bases from V and 2 bases from J, with 13 bases between. For the CDR3, the DNA is TGTGCCAGCAGCCCTACGAGGGGGACTAATGAAAAACTGTTTTTT. Translating it yields CASSPTRGTNEKLFF.

This clonotype was picked up a small number of times. One end of the junction fails to match germline, which may point to a read error. The chain's CDR3 is CATGNPSYEQYF. Here the CDR3 DNA reads TGCGCGACAGGGAATCCGTCCTACGAGCAGTACTTC. The chain employs TRBV2 and TRBJ2-7; TRBD1 aligns across 7 bases. The CDR3 is 12 residues long. Germline V gives CDR1 SNHLY, CDR2 FYNNEI. The variable domain in full, with the rest retrieved from reference TRBV2 and TRBJ2-7, is EPEVTQTPSHQVTQMGQEVILRCVPISNHLYFYWYRQILGQKVEFLVSFYNNEISEKSEIFDDQFSVERPDGSNFTLKIRSTKLEDSAMYFCATGNPSYEQYFGPGTRLTVT.